This entry describes one T cell receptor (beta chain). Its recognized antigen is unknown. No much larger clone exists at a distance of one base, and base qualities are not known. This sample includes further DNA sequences coding for the same CDR3. The CDR3 goes from the cysteine to the phenylalanine over 13 residues. Of the read, only the CDR3 DNA is kept; its 39 bases are in frame from base 1. CDR1 and CDR2 are drawn from the germline V gene: MDHEN, SYDVKM. Germline trimming: 4 bases from V, 4 bases from J; junction bases outside gene matches: 2. Interpreted using the paper, the time point label stands for: four to five weeks on oral tofacitinib. The treatment or condition label of this sample denotes: oral pan-JAK inhibitor, 5-10 mg twice daily. Lesional scalp punch biopsies and peripheral blood were collected from alopecia areata patients. PBMCs were isolated by density centrifugation and stained for CD3, CD4 and CD8, and CD4+ and CD8+ T cells were sorted on a FACSAria.

This entry belongs to a study of CD8+ T cells in alopecia areata (dated by TCRdb to the late 2010s). Notes on the research overall: The treated patients took part in an open-label pilot trial in which moderate-to-severe alopecia areata was treated with oral tofacitinib at 5 to 10 mg twice daily. Scalp clonality was compared across normal scalp (n=4), patchy alopecia areata scalp (n=8), and alopecia totalis/universalis scalp (n=8). In humans, TCRbeta sequencing was performed on scalp tissue and on sorted CD4+ and CD8+ peripheral blood T cells from healthy controls and from patients with patchy or totalis/universalis alopecia areata. Tofacitinib was administered for 6 to 18 months, and 6 months of follow-up off drug were then conducted to assess delayed response and recurrence. In treated patients, disease severity was measured using the SALT score, which gives the percentage of scalp surface area affected. Patients on tofacitinib were biopsied at baseline and after 4 and 24 weeks of treatment, and several of the patients also had a later scalp biopsy. immunoSEQ multiplex PCR using 35 Vbeta forward primers and 13 Jbeta reverse primers was used to amplify TCRbeta CDR3 regions. High-throughput TCRbeta sequencing was used to examine T cell clonal expansion in alopecia areata in both the C3H/HeJ mouse model and human patients. RNA came from the PAXgene miRNA kit for fixed scalp, the miRNeasy kit for PBMCs, and the RNeasy kit for mouse skin.

Broad study findings and their caveats: Compared with normal scalp, lesional scalp, particularly in alopecia totalis/universalis, had higher clonality and more expanded CD8+ clones, which suggests antigenic drive. Tofacitinib significantly decreased scalp clonality and the number of expanded CD8+ clones among the top 100 scalp clones. Because the treated cohort was small and included a single nonresponder, larger studies are needed to assess links between baseline CD8+ expansion and response. Compared with mice, TCR sequences shared between patients were less clear, possibly partly because of HLA diversity across the patient population. During tofacitinib treatment, many expanded lesional clones remained in scalp and blood, and this persistence may partly explain relapse after treatment is stopped. Unlike mouse skin, where gammadelta T cells dominate, normal human skin contains resident alphabeta T cells that get sequenced too, which complicates analysis of the scalp TCR repertoire.

To prepare the library, the immunoSEQ multiplex PCR assay was applied. For TCR sequencing, RNA was extracted from every sample and reverse transcribed into cDNA to serve as template. SuperScript III was used to make first-strand cDNA, primed with a 2:1 mix of oligo-dT and random hexamers. Amplification bias was assessed with a synthetic immune receptor repertoire, and residual bias was removed computationally. As for the original processing: Raw reads were preprocessed to remove errors, and CDR3 was defined by IMGT conventions from the conserved cysteine to phenylalanine. Clonality was computed as 1 minus the Shannon entropy, with the entropy normalized by log2 of the number of productive unique TCRs. Whether scalp clones were CD4 or CD8 was inferred by matching scalp TCRbeta sequences against CD4 and CD8 repertoires sorted from blood. TCRdb stores this immuneACCESS table with in-frame sequences only. Part of the clones is absent; in the studies checked, under half of the shortfall reflects unresolved V genes, and no reason is known for the rest. Clone size and V and J calls were adopted from that table, with D and trimming inferred from the DNA. This sample gives 200,000 to 250,000 clones in total; 64% of them show up just once. The ten largest clonotypes hold more than 3.5% of the sample.

This receptor was taken from a human donor with alopecia areata. The rearranged segments are TRBV28 and TRBJ2-7, and TRBD1 matches 9 of the central bases. The input for sequencing was CD4+ T cells sorted from blood, taken at week 4, from a patient treated with tofacitinib. The CDR3 protein sequence reads: CASSSGQGYEQYF. Here is the DNA: TGTGCCAGCAGTTCGGGACAGGGATACGAGCAGTACTTC.